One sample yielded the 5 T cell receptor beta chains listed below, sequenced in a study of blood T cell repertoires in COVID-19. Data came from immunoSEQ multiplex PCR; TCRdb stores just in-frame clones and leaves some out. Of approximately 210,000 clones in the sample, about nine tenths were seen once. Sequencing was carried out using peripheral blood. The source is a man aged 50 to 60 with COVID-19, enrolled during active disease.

This CDR3 reads CASSVVETGYGYTF. The CDR3, as DNA: TGTGCCAGCAGCGTAGTCGAGACAGGGTACGGCTACACCTTC. The rearrangement joins TRBV9 to TRBJ1-2, with TRBD1 matching over 7 bases. Trimming cost V 0 bases and J 8 bases; bases outside gene matches: 7. The CDR3 spans 14 residues. Looked up from germline, CDR1 is SGDLS and CDR2 is YYNGEE.

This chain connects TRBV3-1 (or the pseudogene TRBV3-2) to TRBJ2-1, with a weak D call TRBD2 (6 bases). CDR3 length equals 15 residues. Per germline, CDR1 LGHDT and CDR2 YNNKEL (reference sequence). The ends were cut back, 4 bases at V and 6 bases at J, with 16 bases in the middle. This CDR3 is CASSPRGLGRNEQFF. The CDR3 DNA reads TGTGCCAGCAGCCCCCGGGGACTGGGCCGCAATGAGCAGTTCTTC.

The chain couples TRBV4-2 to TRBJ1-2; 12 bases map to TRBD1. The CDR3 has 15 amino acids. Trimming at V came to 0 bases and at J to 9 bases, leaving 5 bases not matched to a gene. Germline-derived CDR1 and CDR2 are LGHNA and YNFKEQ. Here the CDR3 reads CASSQEDGTGGSYTF. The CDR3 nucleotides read TGTGCCAGCAGCCAAGAAGACGGGACAGGGGGCAGCTACACCTTC.

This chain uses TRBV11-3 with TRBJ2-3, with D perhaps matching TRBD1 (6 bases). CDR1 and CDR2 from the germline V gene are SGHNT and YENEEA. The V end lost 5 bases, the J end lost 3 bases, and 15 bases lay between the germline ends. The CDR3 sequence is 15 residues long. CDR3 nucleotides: TGTGCCAGCAGCCCAGGAGGCAGGGGAACAGATACGCAGTATTTT. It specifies CASSPGGRGTDTQYF.

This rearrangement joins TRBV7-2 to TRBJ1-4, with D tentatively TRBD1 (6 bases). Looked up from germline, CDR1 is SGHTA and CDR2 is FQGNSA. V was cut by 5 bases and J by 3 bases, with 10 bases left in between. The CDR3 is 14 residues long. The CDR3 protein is CASSQGSANEKLFF. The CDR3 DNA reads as TGTGCCAGCAGCCAGGGGAGTGCTAATGAAAAACTGTTTTTT.